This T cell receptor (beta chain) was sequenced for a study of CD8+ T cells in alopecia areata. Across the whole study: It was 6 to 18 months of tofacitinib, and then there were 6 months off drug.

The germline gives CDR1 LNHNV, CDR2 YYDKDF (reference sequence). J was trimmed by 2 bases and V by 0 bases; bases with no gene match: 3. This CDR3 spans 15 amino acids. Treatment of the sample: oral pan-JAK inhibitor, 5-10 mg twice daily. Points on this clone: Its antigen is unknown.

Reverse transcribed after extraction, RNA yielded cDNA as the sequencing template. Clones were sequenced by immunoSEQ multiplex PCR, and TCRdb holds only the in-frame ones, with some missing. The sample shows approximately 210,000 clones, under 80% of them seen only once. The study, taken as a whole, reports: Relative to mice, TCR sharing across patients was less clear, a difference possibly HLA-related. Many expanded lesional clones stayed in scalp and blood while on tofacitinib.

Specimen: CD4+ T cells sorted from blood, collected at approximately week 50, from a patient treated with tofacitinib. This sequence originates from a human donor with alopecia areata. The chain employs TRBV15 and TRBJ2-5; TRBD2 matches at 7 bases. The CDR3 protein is CATSRDRAGQETQYF. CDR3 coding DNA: TGTGCCACCAGCAGAGATAGAGCGGGGCAAGAGACCCAGTACTTC.